This T cell receptor beta chain was sequenced during a study of shared clonotypes between healthy human individuals. Study results and caveats: Clonotypes shared by all four sorted-subset donors had higher generation probabilities than non-shared clonotypes.

The naive CD8 subset, CD45RO-negative cells positively selected for CCR7, excluded terminally differentiated effector memory CD45RA+ cells. A word on this clone: Its antigen is unknown.

V gave up 4 bases and J gave up 0 bases; unmatched junction bases: 2. This CDR3 is built from 14 residues. CDR1 SGHAT and CDR2 FQNNGV come from the germline V gene. Template for every sorted-subset replicate PCR totaled about 0.2 ug DNA, 25,000 to 35,000 T cell genomes. Only in-frame clones appear in the TCRdb table, and some are missing; sequencing was by immunoSEQ multiplex PCR. The sample yields fewer than 800,000 clones, approximately 90% seen once. The receptor was derived from a man aged 25-45 years in good health. The chain couples TRBV11-2 to TRBJ1-1; TRBD1 aligns across 7 bases. Sequenced material: naive CD8+ T cells sorted from blood. CDR3 sequence (DNA): TGTGCCAGCAGCTCCGGGACAGTGAACACTGAAGCTTTCTTT. It is translated as CASSSGTVNTEAFF.